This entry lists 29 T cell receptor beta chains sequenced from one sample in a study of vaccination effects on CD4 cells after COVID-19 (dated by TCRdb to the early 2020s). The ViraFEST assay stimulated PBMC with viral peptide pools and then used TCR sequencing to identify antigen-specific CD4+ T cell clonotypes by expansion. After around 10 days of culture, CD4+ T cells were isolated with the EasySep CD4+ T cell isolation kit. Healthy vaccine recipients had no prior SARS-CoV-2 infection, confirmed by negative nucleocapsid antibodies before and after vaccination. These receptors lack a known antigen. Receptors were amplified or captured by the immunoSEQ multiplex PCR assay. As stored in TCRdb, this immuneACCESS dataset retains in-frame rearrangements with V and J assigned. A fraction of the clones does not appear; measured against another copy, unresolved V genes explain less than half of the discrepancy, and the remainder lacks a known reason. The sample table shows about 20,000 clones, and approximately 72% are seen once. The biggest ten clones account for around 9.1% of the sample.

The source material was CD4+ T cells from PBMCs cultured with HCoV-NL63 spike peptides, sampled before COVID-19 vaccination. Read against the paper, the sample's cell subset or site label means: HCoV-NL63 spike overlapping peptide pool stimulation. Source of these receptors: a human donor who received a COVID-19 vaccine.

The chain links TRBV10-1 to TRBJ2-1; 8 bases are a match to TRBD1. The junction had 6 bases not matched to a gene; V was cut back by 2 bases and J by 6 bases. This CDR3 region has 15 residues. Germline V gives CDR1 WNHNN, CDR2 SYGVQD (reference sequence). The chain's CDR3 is CASSEGGTGPNEQFF. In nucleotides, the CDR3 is TGCGCCAGCAGTGAGGGAGGGACAGGCCCCAATGAGCAGTTCTTC.

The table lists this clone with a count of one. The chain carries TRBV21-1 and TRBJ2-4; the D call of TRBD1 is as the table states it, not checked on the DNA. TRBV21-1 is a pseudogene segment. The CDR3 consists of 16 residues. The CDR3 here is CASSNWAGGPKNIQYF. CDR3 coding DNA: TGTGCCAGCAGCAACTGGGCAGGGGGCCCCAAAAACATTCAGTACTTC.

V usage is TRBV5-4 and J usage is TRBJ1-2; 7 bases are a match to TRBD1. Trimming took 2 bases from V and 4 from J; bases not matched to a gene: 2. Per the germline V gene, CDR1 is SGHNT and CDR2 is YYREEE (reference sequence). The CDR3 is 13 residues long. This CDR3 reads CASSFGQVYGYTF. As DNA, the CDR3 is TGTGCCAGCAGCTTCGGACAGGTCTATGGCTACACCTTC.

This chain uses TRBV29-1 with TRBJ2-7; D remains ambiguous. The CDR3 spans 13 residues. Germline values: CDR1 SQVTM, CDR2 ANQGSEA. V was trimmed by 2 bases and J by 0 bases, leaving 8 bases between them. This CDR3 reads CSVESVTSYEQYF. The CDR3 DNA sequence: TGCAGCGTTGAATCCGTAACCTCCTACGAGCAGTACTTC.

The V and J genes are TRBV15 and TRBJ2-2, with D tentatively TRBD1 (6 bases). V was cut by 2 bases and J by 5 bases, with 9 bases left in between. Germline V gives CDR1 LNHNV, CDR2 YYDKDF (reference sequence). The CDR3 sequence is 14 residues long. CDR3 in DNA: TGTGCCACCAGCAGACAGGGGTATACCGGGGAGCTGTTTTTT. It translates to CATSRQGYTGELFF.

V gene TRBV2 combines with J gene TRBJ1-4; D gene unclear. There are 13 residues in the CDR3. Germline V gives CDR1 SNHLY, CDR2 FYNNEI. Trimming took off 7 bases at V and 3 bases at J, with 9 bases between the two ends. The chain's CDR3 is CASTSDANEKLFF. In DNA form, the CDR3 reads TGTGCCAGCACCTCTGACGCTAATGAAAAACTGTTTTTT. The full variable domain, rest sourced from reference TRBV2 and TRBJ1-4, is EPEVTQTPSHQVTQMGQEVILRCVPISNHLYFYWYRQILGQKVEFLVSFYNNEISEKSEIFDDQFSVERPDGSNFTLKIRSTKLEDSAMYFCASTSDANEKLFFGSGTQLSVL.

CDR3 amino acids: CSVLGDRGETQYF. CDR3 in DNA: TGCAGCGTTCTGGGGGACAGGGGAGAGACCCAGTACTTC. The chain has TRBV29-1 and TRBJ2-5, with 10 bases identical to TRBD1. Trimming cost V 5 bases and J 4 bases; bases outside gene matches: 4. This CDR3 has 13 residues. Germline CDR1 SQVTM, CDR2 ANQGSEA.

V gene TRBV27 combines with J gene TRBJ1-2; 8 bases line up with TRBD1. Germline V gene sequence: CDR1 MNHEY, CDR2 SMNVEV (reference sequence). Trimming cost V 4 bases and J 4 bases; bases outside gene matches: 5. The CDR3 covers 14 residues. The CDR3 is CASSYGQGGYGYTF. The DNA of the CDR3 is TGTGCCAGCAGTTATGGACAGGGTGGCTATGGCTACACCTTC.

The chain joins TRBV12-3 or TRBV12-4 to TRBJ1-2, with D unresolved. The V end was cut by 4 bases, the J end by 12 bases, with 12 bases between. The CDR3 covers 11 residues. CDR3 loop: CASSSTPFNTF. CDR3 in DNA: TGTGCCAGCAGTTCTACACCCTTCAACACCTTC.

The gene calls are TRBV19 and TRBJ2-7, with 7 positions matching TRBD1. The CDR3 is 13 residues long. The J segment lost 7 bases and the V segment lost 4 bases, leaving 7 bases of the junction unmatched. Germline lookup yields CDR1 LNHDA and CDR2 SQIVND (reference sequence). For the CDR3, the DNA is TGTGCCAGTAGTAGTTTGACAGGGTATGAGCAGTACTTC. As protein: CASSSLTGYEQYF.

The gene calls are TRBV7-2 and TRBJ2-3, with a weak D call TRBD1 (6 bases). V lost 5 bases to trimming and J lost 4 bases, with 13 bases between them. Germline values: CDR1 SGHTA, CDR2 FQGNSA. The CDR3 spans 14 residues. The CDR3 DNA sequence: TGTGCCAGCAGCCTGTCCCAGGGGTCAGATACGCAGTATTTT. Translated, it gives CASSLSQGSDTQYF.

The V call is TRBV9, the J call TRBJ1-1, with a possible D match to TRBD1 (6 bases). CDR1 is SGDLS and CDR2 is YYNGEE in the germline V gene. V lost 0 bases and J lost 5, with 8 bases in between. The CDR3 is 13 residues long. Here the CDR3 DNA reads TGTGCCAGCAGCGTAGAGGGGGTTACTGAAGCTTTCTTT. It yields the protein CASSVEGVTEAFF.

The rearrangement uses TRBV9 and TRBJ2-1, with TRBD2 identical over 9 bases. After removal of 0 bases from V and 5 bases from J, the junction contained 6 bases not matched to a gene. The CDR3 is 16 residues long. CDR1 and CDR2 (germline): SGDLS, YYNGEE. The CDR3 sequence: CASSVGLAGYNNEQFF. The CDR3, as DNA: TGTGCCAGCAGCGTAGGTCTAGCGGGATACAACAATGAGCAGTTCTTC. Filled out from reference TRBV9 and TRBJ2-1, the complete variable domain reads DSGVTQTPKHLITATGQRVTLRCSPRSGDLSVYWYQQSLDQGLQFLIQYYNGEERAKGNILERFSAQQFPDLHSELNLSSLELGDSALYFCASSVGLAGYNNEQFFGPGTRLTVL.

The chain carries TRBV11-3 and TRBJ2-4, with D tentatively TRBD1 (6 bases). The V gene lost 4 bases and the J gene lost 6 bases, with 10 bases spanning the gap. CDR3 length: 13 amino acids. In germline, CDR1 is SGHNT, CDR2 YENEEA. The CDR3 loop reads CASSSGQSNIQYF. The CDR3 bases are TGTGCCAGCAGCTCTGGACAGTCAAACATTCAGTACTTC.

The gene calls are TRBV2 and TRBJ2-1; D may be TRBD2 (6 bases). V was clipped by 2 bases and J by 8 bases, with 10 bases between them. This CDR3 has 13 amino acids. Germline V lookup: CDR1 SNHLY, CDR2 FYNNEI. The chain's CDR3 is CASSEQGGDEQFF. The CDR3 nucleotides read TGTGCCAGCAGTGAACAGGGAGGCGATGAGCAGTTCTTC.

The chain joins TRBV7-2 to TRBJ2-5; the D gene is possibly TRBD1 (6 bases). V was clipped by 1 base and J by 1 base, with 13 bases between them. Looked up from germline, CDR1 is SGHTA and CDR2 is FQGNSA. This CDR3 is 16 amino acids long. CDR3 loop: CASSLVSGGLQETQYF. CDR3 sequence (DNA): TGTGCCAGCAGCTTAGTTAGTGGGGGCCTCCAAGAGACCCAGTACTTC.

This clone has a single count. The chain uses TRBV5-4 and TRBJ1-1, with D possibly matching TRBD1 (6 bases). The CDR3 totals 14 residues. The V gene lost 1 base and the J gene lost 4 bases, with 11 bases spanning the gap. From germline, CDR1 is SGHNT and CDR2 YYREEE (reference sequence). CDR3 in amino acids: CASSLWGAGTEAFF. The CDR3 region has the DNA TGTGCCAGCAGCTTGTGGGGGGCAGGCACTGAAGCTTTCTTT.

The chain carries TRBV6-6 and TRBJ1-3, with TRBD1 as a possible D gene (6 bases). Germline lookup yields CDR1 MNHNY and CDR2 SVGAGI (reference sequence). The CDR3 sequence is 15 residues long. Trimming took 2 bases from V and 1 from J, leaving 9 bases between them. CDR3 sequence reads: CASSYEGGSGNTIYF. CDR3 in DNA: TGTGCCAGCAGTTACGAGGGGGGGTCTGGAAACACCATATATTTT.

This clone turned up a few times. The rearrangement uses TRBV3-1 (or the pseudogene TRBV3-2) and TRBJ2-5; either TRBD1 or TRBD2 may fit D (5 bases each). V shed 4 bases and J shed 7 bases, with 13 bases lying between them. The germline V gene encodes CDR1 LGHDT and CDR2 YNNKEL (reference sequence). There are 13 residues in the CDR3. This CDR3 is CASSLRGYGTQYF. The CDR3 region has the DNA TGTGCCAGCAGCCTACGGGGCTACGGGACCCAGTACTTC.

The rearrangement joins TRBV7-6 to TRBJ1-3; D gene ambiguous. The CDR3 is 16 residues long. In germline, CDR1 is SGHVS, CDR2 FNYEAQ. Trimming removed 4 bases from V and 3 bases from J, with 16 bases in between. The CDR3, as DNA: TGTGCCAGCAGCTCCTGGAAGGAAGGACGTGGAAACACCATATATTTT. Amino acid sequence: CASSSWKEGRGNTIYF.

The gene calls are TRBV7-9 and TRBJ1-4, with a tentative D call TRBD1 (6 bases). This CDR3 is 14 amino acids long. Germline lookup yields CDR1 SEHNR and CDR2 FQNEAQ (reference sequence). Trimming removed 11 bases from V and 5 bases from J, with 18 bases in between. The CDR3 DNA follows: TGTGCCGTCGCGCAGGGGATGGGGAATGAAAAACTGTTTTTT. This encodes CAVAQGMGNEKLFF.

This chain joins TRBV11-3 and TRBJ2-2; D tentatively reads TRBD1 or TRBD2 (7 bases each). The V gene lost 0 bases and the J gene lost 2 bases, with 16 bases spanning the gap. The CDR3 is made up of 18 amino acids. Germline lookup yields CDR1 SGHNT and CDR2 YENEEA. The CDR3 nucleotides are TGTGCCAGCAGCTTAGATCAGGGGGGGACCCTAAACACCGGGGAGCTGTTTTTT. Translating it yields CASSLDQGGTLNTGELFF.

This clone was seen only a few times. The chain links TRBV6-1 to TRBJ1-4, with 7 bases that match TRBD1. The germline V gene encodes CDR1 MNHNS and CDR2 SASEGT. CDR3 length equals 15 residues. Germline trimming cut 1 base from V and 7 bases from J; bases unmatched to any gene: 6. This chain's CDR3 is CASSEGGQGGEKLFF. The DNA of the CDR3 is TGTGCCAGCAGTGAAGGGGGGCAGGGGGGTGAAAAACTGTTTTTT.

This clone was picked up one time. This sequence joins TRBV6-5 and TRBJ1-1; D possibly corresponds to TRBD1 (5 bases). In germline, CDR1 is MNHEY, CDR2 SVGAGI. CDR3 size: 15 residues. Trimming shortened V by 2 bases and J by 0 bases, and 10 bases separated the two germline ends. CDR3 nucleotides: TGTGCCAGCAGTTACGACAGTTCCATGAACACTGAAGCTTTCTTT. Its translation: CASSYDSSMNTEAFF.

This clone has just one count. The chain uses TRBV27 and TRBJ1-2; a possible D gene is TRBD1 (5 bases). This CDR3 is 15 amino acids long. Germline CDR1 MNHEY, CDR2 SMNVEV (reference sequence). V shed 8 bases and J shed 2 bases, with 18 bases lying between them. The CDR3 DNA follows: TGTGCCAGCTGGACGAGGGACGGCCGGAACTATGGCTACACCTTC. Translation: CASWTRDGRNYGYTF.

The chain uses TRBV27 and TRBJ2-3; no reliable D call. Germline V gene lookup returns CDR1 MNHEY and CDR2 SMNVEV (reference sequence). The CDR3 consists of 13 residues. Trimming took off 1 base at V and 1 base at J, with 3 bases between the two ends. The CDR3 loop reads CASSLYGTDTQYF. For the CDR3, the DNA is TGTGCCAGCAGTTTATACGGCACAGATACGCAGTATTTT.

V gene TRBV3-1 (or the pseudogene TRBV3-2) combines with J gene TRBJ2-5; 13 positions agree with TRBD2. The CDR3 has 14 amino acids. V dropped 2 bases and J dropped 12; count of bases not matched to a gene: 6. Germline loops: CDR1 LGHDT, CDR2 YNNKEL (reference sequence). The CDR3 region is CASSQMTSGGLEYF. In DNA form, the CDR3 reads TGTGCCAGCAGCCAAATGACTAGCGGGGGGCTTGAGTACTTC.

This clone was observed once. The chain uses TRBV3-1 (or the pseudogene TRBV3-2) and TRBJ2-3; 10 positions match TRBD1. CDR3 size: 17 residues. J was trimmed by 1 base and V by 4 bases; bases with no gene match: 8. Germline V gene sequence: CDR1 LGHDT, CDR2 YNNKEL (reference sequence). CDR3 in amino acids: CASSPWGQGKGTDTQYF. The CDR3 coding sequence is TGTGCCAGCAGCCCCTGGGGACAGGGGAAGGGCACAGATACGCAGTATTTT.

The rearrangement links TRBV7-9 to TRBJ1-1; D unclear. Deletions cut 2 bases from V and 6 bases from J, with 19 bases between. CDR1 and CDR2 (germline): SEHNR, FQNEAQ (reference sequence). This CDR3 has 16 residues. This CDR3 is CASSLRAVDPGAEAFF. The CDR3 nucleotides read TGTGCCAGCAGCTTAAGGGCAGTTGACCCAGGCGCTGAAGCTTTCTTT.